This record looks at one T cell receptor (beta chain) sequence and its context. Per the original methods: Reference gene primer amplification gave estimated nucleated cell counts. Profiling relied on immunoSEQ multiplex PCR, and the TCRdb table lists in-frame clones only, not all of them. V and J calls and clone size follow that table, whereas D and trimming were derived from the DNA. Of 110,000 or so clones listed, roughly 80% are singletons. The record originates from a study of blood T cell repertoires in COVID-19. Study context: From the United States, Italy and Spain came samples of acute and convalescent COVID-19. Sample material is recorded as cDNA or gDNA derived from T cells, B-cell-depleted T cells, or PBMCs.

The V gene lost 6 bases and the J gene lost 4 bases, with 15 bases spanning the gap. Germline V gene sequence: CDR1 MDHEN, CDR2 SYDVKM. The CDR3 covers 15 residues. This TCR came from a human donor in a cohort sampled during active COVID-19. Source material: peripheral blood. The V and J genes are TRBV28 and TRBJ1-4; D is possibly TRBD1 (6 bases). The CDR3, as DNA: TGTGCCAGCAGCTGGCGACAGGCCTTTAATGAAAAACTGTTTTTT. It encodes CASSWRQAFNEKLFF.